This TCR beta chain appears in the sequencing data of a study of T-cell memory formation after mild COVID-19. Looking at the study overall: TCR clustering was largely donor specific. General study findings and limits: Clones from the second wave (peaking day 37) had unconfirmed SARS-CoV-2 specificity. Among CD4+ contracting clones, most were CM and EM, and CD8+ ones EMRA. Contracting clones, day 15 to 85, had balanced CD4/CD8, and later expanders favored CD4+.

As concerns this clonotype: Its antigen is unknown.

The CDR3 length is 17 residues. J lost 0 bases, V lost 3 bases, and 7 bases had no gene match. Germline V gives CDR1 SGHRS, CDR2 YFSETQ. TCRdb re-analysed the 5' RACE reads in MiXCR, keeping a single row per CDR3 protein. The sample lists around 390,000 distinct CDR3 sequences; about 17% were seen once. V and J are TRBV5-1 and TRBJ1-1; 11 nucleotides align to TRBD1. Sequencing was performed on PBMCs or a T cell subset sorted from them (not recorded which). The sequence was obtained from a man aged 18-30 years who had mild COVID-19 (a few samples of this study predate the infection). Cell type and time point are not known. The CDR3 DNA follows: TGCGCCAGCAGCTCATGGACAGGGGGCTTAATGAACACTGAAGCTTTCTTT. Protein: CASSSWTGGLMNTEAFF. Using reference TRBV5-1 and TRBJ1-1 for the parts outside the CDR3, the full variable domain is KAGVTQTPRYLIKTRGQQVTLSCSPISGHRSVSWYQQTPGQGLQFLFEYFSETQRNKGNFPGRFSGRQFSNSRSEMNVSTLELGDSALYLCASSSWTGGLMNTEAFFGQGTRLTVV.